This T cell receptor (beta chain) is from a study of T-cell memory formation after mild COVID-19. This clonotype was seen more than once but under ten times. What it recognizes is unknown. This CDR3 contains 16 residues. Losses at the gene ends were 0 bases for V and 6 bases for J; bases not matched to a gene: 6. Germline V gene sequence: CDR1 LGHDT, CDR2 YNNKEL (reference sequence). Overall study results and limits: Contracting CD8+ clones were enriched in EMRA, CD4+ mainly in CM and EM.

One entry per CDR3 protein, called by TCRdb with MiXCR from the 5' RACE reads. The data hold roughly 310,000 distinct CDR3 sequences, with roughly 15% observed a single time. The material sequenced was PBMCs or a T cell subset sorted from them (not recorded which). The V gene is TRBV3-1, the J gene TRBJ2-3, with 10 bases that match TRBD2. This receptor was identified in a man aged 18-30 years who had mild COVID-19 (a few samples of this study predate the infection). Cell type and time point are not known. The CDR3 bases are TGTGCCAGCAGCCAAGAACAGCGGGGGGGAAGCGATACGCAGTATTTT. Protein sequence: CASSQEQRGGSDTQYF.